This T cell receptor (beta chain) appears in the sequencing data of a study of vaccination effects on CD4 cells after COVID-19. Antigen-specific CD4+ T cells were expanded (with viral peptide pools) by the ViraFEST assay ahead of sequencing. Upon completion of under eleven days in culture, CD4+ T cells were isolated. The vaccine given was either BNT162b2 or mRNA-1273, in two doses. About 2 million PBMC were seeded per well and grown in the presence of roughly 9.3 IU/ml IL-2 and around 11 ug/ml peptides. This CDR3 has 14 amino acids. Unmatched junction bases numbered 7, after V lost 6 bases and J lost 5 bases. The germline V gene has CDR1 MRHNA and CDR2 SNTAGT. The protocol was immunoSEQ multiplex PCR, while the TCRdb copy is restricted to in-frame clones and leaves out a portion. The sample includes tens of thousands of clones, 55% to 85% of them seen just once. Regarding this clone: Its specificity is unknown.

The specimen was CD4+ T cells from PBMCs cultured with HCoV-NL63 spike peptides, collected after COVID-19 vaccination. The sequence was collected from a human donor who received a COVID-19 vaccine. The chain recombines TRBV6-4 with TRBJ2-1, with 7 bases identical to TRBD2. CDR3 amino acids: CASSLSGENNEQFF. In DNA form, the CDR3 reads TGTGCCAGCAGCCTGAGCGGGGAGAACAATGAGCAGTTCTTC.